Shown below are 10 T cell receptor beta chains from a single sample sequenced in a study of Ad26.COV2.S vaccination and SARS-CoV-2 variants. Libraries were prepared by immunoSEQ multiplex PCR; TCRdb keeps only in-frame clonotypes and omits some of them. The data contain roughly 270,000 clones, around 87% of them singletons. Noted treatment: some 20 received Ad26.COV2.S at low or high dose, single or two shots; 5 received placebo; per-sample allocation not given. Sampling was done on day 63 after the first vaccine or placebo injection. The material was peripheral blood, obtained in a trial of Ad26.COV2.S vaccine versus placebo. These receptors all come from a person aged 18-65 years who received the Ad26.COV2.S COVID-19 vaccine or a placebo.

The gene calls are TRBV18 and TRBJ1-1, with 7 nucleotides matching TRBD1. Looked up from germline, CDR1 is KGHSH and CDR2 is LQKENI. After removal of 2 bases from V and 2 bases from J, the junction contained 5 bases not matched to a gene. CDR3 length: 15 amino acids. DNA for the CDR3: TGTGCCAGCTCACCATTCCGACAGGGTAACACTGAAGCTTTCTTT. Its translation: CASSPFRQGNTEAFF.

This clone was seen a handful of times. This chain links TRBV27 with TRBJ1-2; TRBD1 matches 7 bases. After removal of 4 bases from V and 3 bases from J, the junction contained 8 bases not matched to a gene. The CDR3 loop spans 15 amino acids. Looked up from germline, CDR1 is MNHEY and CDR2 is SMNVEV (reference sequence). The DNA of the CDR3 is TGTGCCAGCAGTTCTACAGGGGCGCAGGACTATGGCTACACCTTC. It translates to CASSSTGAQDYGYTF.

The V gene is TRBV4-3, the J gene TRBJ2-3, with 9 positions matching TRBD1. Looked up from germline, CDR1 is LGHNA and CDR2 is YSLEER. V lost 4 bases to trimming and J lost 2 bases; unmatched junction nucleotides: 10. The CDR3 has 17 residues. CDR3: CASSLPWGQGYTDTQYF. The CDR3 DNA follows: TGCGCCAGCAGCCTGCCTTGGGGACAGGGTTACACAGATACGCAGTATTTT.

CDR3 in amino acids: CSVANTDTQYF. CDR3 nucleotides: TGCAGCGTTGCTAACACAGATACGCAGTATTTT. V gene TRBV29-1 combines with J gene TRBJ2-3; D gene unclear. V shed 4 bases and J shed 2 bases, with 4 bases lying between them. This CDR3 contains 11 residues. Germline V lookup: CDR1 SQVTM, CDR2 ANQGSEA.

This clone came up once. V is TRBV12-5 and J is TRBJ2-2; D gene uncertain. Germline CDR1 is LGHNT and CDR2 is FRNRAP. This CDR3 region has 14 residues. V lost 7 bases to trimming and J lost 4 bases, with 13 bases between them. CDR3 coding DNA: TGTGCTAGTGTACGCGGACGGATCACCGGGGAGCTGTTTTTT. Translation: CASVRGRITGELFF.

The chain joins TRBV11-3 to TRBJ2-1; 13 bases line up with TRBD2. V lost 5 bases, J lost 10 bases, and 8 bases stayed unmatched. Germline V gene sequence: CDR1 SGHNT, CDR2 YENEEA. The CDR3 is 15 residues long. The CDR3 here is CASSPRTSGGDEQFF. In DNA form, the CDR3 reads TGTGCCAGCAGCCCCCGCACTAGCGGGGGGGACGAGCAGTTCTTC.

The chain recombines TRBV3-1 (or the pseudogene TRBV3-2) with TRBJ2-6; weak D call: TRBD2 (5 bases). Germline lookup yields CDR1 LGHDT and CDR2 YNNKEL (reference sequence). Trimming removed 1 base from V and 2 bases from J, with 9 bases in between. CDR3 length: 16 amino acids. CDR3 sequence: CASSQGTGTGANVLTF. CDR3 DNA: TGTGCCAGCAGCCAAGGTACGGGAACTGGGGCCAACGTCCTGACTTTC.

The CDR3 coding sequence is TGTGCCAGCAGTGAGAACTCAGGGGCTAGGGCTTTCTTT. Translation: CASSENSGARAFF. This chain joins TRBV12-3 or TRBV12-4 and TRBJ1-1; a weak D match, TRBD1 (6 bases). There are 13 residues in the CDR3. Trimming cost V 5 bases and J 11 bases, with 18 bases left between them.

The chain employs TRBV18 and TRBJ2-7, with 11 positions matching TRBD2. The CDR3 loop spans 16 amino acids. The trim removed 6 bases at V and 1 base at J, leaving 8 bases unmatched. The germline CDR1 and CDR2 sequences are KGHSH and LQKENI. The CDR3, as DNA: TGTGCCAGCTCGCTAGGTACTAGCGGGGGATCCTACGAGCAGTACTTC. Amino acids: CASSLGTSGGSYEQYF.

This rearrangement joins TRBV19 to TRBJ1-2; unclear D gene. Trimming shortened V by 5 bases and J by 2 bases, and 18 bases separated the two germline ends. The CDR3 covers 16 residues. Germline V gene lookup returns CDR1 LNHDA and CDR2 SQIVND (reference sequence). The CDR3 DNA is TGTGCCAGTAGTTGGGGAGTTCAGGTCGCAAACTATGGCTACACCTTC. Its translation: CASSWGVQVANYGYTF.